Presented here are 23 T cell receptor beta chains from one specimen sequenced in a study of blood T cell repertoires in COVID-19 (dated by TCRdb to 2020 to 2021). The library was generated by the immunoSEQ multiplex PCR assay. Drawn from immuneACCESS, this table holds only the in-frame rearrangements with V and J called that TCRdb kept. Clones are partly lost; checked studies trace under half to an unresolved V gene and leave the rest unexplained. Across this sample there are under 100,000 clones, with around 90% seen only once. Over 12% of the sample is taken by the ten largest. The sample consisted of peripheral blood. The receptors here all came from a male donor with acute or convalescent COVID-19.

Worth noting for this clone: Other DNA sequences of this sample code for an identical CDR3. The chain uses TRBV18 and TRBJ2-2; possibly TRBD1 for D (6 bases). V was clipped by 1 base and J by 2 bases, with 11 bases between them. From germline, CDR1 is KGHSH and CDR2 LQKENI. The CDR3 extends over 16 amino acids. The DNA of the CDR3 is TGTGCCAGCTCACCACGCACAGGGTCTAACACCGGGGAGCTGTTTTTT. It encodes CASSPRTGSNTGELFF.

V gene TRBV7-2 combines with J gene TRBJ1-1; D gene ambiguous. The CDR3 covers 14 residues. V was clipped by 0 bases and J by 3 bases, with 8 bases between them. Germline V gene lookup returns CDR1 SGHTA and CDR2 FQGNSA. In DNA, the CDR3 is TGTGCCAGCAGCTTAGCGGGGAGGGACACTGAAGCTTTCTTT. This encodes CASSLAGRDTEAFF.

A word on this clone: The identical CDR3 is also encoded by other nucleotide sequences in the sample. CDR3 region: CASSDRVNTEAFF. CDR3 in DNA: TGTGCCAGTAGCGATCGGGTGAACACTGAAGCTTTCTTT. The rearrangement uses TRBV19 and TRBJ1-1, with no clear D. CDR1 is LNHDA, CDR2 SQIVND, per germline (reference sequence). V shed 6 bases and J shed 0 bases, with 8 bases lying between them. The CDR3 spans 13 residues. Full variable domain (rest looked up from reference TRBV19 and TRBJ1-1): DGGITQSPKYLFRKEGQNVTLSCEQNLNHDAMYWYRQDPGQGLRLIYYSQIVNDFQKGDIAEGYSVSREKKESFPLTVTSAQKNPTAFYLCASSDRVNTEAFFGQGTRLTVV.

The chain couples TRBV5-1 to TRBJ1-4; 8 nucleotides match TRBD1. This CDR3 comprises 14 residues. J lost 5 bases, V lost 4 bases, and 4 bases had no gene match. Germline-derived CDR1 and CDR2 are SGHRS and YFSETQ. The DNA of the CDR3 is TGCGCCAGCAGCCAAGGGACAGGAAATGAAAAACTGTTTTTT. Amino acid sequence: CASSQGTGNEKLFF.

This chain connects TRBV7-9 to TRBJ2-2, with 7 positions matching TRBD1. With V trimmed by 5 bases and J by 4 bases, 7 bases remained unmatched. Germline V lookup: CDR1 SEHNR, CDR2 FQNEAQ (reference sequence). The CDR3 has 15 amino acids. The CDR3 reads CASSPGTVTTGELFF. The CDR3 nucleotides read TGTGCCAGCAGCCCCGGGACAGTAACCACCGGGGAGCTGTTTTTT. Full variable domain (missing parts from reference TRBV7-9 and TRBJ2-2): DTGVSQNPRHKITKRGQNVTFRCDPISEHNRLYWYRQTLGQGPEFLTYFQNEAQLEKSRLLSDRFSAERPKGSFSTLEIQRTEQGDSAMYLCASSPGTVTTGELFFGEGSRLTVL.

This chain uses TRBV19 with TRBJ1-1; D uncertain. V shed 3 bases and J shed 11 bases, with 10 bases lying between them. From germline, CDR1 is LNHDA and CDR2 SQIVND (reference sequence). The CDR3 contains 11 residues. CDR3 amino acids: CASSIGVEAFF. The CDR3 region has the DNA TGTGCCAGTAGTATCGGGGTTGAGGCTTTCTTT. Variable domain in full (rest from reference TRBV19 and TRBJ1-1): DGGITQSPKYLFRKEGQNVTLSCEQNLNHDAMYWYRQDPGQGLRLIYYSQIVNDFQKGDIAEGYSVSREKKESFPLTVTSAQKNPTAFYLCASSIGVEAFFGQGTRLTVV.

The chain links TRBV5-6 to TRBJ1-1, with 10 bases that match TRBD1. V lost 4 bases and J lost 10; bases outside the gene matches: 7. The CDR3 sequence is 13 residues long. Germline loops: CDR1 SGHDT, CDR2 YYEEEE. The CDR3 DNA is TGTGCCAGCAGCCCCGACAGGGGGCTTGGAGCTTTCTTT. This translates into CASSPDRGLGAFF.

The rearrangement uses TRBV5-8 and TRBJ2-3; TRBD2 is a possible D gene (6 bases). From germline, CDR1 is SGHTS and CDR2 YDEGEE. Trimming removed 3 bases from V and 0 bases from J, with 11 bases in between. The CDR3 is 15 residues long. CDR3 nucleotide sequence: TGTGCCAGCAGCTCTCAGGGACTTAGCACAGATACGCAGTATTTT. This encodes CASSSQGLSTDTQYF.

The CDR3 nucleotides read TGTGCCACCAGCAGAGGGCAGGGAGGGACCACTGAAGCTTTCTTT. Translating gives CATSRGQGGTTEAFF. The V and J genes are TRBV15 and TRBJ1-1, with D perhaps TRBD1 (5 bases). The CDR3 totals 15 residues. Between the trimmed V and J ends, which lost 1 base and 4 bases, there was a span of 13 bases. In germline, CDR1 is LNHNV, CDR2 YYDKDF (reference sequence).

In DNA form, the CDR3 reads TGTGCCACCAGCAGAACCCGGGATGCAGGCACAGATACGCAGTATTTT. It codes for CATSRTRDAGTDTQYF. This rearrangement joins TRBV15 to TRBJ2-3, with D perhaps matching TRBD2 (5 bases). Germline V CDR1 and CDR2: LNHNV, YYDKDF (reference sequence). Trimming cost V 2 bases and J 1 base, with 13 bases left between them. This CDR3 region has 16 residues. The full variable domain, rest sourced from reference TRBV15 and TRBJ2-3, is DAMVIQNPRYQVTQFGKPVTLSCSQTLNHNVMYWYQQKSSQAPKLLFHYYDKDFNNEADTPDNFQSRRPNTSFCFLDIRSPGLGDTAMYLCATSRTRDAGTDTQYFGPGTRLTVL.

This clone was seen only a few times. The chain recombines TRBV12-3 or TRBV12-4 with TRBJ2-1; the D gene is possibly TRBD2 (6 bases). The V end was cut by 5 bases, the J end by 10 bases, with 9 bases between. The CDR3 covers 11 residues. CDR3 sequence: CASSLRGEQFF. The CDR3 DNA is TGTGCCAGCAGTCTCCGGGGGGAGCAGTTCTTC.

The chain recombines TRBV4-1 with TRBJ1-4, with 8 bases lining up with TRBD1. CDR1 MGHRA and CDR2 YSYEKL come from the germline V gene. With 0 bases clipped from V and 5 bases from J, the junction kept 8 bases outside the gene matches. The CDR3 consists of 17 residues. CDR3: CASSQDFQGAANEKLFF. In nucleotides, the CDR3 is TGCGCCAGCAGCCAAGATTTCCAGGGGGCCGCCAATGAAAAACTGTTTTTT.

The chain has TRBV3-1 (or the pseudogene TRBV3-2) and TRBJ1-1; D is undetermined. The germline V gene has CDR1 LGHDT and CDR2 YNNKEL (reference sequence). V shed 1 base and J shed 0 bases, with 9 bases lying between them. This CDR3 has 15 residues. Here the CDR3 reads CASSQGTTLNTEAFF. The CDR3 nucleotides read TGTGCCAGCAGCCAAGGCACTACCCTGAACACTGAAGCTTTCTTT.

The chain's CDR3 is CASSQVYGTGEAFF. The DNA for the CDR3 is TGTGCCAGCAGCCAAGTCTATGGGACAGGTGAAGCTTTCTTT. The chain recombines TRBV14 with TRBJ1-1, with 8 nucleotides matching TRBD1. The CDR3 extends over 14 amino acids. After removal of 1 base from V and 7 bases from J, the junction contained 5 bases not matched to a gene. CDR1 SGHDN and CDR2 FVKESK come from the germline V gene.

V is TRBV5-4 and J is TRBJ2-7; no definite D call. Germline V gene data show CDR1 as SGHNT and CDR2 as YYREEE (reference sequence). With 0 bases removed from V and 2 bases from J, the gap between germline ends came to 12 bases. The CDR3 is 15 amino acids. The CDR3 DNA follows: TGTGCCAGCAGCTTGGGAGAAGCGATAACCTACGAGCAGTACTTC. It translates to CASSLGEAITYEQYF.

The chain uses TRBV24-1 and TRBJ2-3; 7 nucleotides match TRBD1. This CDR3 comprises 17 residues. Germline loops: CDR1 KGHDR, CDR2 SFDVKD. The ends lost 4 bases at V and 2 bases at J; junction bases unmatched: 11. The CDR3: CATSDYGTGAVTDTQYF. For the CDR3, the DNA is TGTGCCACCAGTGACTACGGTACAGGGGCTGTCACAGATACGCAGTATTTT.

The CDR3 DNA reads TGTGCCAGCAGTCCTCCCGAAGCGGGGGGGCAAGAGACCCAGTACTTC. This translates into CASSPPEAGGQETQYF. The chain employs TRBV28 and TRBJ2-5; 10 nucleotides align to TRBD2. With 5 bases clipped from V and 2 bases from J, the junction kept 8 bases outside the gene matches. Germline V gives CDR1 MDHEN, CDR2 SYDVKM. The CDR3 has 16 residues.

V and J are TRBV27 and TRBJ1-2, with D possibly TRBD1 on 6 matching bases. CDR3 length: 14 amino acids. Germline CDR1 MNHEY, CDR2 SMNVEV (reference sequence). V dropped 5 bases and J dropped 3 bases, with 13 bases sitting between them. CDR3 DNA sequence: TGTGCCAGCAGTATCCGCAGGGGAGACTATGGCTACACCTTC. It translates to CASSIRRGDYGYTF.

The CDR3 DNA reads as TGTGCCTGGAACCGGGACAGGGGCACTGAAGCTTTCTTT. This sequence encodes CAWNRDRGTEAFF. The rearrangement joins TRBV30 to TRBJ1-1; TRBD1 aligns across 10 bases. CDR1 and CDR2 (germline): GTSNPN, SVGIG (reference sequence). The CDR3 totals 13 residues. The V segment lost 4 bases and the J segment 4 bases; nucleotides outside the gene matches: 3. The full variable domain, with the rest looked up from reference TRBV30 and TRBJ1-1, is SQTIHQWPATLVQPVGSPLSLECTVEGTSNPNLYWYRQAAGRGLQLLFYSVGIGQISSEVPQNLSASRPQDRQFILSSKKLLLSDSGFYLCAWNRDRGTEAFFGQGTRLTVV.

The CDR3 DNA reads TGTGCCACCGGAAGACAGGGGGCCGACGAGCAGTACTTC. Its protein product is CATGRQGADEQYF. The rearrangement joins TRBV24-1 to TRBJ2-7; 10 positions agree with TRBD1. V trimming: 9 bases; J trimming: 5 bases; junction bases outside the gene matches: 6. Looked up from germline, CDR1 is KGHDR and CDR2 is SFDVKD. The CDR3 runs to 13 residues.

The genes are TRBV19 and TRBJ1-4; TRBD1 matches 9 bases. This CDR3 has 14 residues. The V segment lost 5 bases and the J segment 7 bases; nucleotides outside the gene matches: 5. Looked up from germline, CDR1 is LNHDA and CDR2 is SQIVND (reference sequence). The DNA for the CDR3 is TGTGCCAGTAGTTCACAGGGGGCGTTTGAAAAACTGTTTTTT. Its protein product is CASSSQGAFEKLFF. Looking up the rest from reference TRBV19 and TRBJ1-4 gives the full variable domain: DGGITQSPKYLFRKEGQNVTLSCEQNLNHDAMYWYRQDPGQGLRLIYYSQIVNDFQKGDIAEGYSVSREKKESFPLTVTSAQKNPTAFYLCASSSQGAFEKLFFGSGTQLSVL.

The CDR3 is CASSLAPLGPGAYNEQFF. The CDR3 bases are TGCGCCAGCAGCTTGGCCCCCTTAGGTCCAGGGGCCTACAATGAGCAGTTCTTC. The gene calls are TRBV5-1 and TRBJ2-1; TRBD1 is a possible D gene (6 bases). The CDR3 runs 18 residues. Per the germline V gene, CDR1 is SGHRS and CDR2 is YFSETQ. The ends were cut back, 0 bases at V and 2 bases at J, with 18 bases in the middle.

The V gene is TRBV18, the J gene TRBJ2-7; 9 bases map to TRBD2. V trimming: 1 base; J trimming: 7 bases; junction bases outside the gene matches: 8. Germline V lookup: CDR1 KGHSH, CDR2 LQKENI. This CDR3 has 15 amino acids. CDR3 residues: CASSPQVAGAGEQYF. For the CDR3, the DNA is TGTGCCAGCTCACCACAGGTAGCGGGGGCAGGAGAGCAGTACTTC.